This passage covers 20 T cell receptor beta chains from one sample sequenced in a study of cytomegalovirus exposure and HLA in healthy donors. A multiplex PCR was run with 60 Vbeta primers and 13 Jbeta primers. Repertoires were generated with immunoSEQ multiplex PCR, while TCRdb's copy carries only in-frame clones and drops some. The table has over 100,000 clones, roughly 74% seen once; the top ten hold roughly 0.82%. What was sequenced was PBMCs. The receptors here all came from a woman in her 30s in good health and CMV-seronegative.

This clone was detected only a few times. The CDR3: CASSLVSQGVDYGYTF. The DNA for the CDR3 is TGTGCCAGCAGCTTAGTATCACAGGGCGTGGACTATGGCTACACCTTC. The chain recombines TRBV7-9 with TRBJ1-2; D possibly corresponds to TRBD1 (6 bases). This CDR3 is built from 16 residues. The V end lost 1 base, the J end lost 3 bases, and 15 bases lay between the germline ends. Germline values: CDR1 SEHNR, CDR2 FQNEAQ (reference sequence). Full variable domain (rest looked up from reference TRBV7-9 and TRBJ1-2): DTGVSQNPRHKITKRGQNVTFRCDPISEHNRLYWYRQTLGQGPEFLTYFQNEAQLEKSRLLSDRFSAERPKGSFSTLEIQRTEQGDSAMYLCASSLVSQGVDYGYTFGSGTRLTVV.

V usage is TRBV5-4 and J usage is TRBJ1-1, with D unresolved. The V end was cut by 6 bases, the J end by 0 bases, with 15 bases between. Germline CDR1 is SGHNT and CDR2 is YYREEE (reference sequence). The CDR3 length is 15 residues. The CDR3 spells CASNEGSTLNTEAFF. CDR3 sequence (DNA): TGTGCCAGCAACGAGGGCAGCACTTTGAACACTGAAGCTTTCTTT.

The rearrangement uses TRBV10-2 and TRBJ2-7; 10 bases map to TRBD2. The germline CDR1 and CDR2 sequences are WSHSY and SAAADI. The CDR3 sequence is 16 residues long. With 4 bases clipped from V and 0 bases from J, the junction kept 6 bases outside the gene matches. CDR3: CASSGVLAGDSYEQYF. For the CDR3, the DNA is TGCGCCAGCAGTGGTGTTCTAGCGGGAGACTCCTACGAGCAGTACTTC.

V usage is TRBV7-2 and J usage is TRBJ1-2; D unresolved. Between the trimmed V and J ends, which lost 3 bases and 7 bases, there was a span of 12 bases. In germline, CDR1 is SGHTA, CDR2 FQGNSA. The CDR3 contains 13 residues. The CDR3 here is CASSFDPRSGYTF. The CDR3 DNA follows: TGTGCCAGCAGCTTTGACCCTAGGAGTGGCTACACCTTC. The variable domain in full, completed from reference TRBV7-2 and TRBJ1-2, reads GAGVSQSPSNKVTEKGKDVELRCDPISGHTALYWYRQSLGQGLEFLIYFQGNSAPDKSGLPSDRFSAERTGGSVSTLTIQRTQQEDSAVYLCASSFDPRSGYTFGSGTRLTVV.

A few counts support this clone. The rearrangement joins TRBV9 to TRBJ2-1, with TRBD2 as a possible D gene (6 bases). V lost 0 bases to trimming and J lost 5 bases, with 12 bases between them. The CDR3 contains 15 residues. Germline V lookup: CDR1 SGDLS, CDR2 YYNGEE. The CDR3 DNA reads as TGTGCCAGCAGCGTAGAGGGACGGGGGAACAATGAGCAGTTCTTC. It yields the protein CASSVEGRGNNEQFF.

At least ten counts were recorded for this clone. The gene calls are TRBV4-2 and TRBJ2-7, with 9 bases lining up with TRBD2. This CDR3 contains 16 residues. V was clipped by 0 bases and J by 6 bases; unmatched bases: 9. The germline CDR1 and CDR2 sequences are LGHNA and YNFKEQ. The CDR3 DNA sequence: TGTGCCAGCAGCCAAGATCTTGGTAGCGGGAGTAGCGAGCAGTACTTC. This translates into CASSQDLGSGSSEQYF.

The J gene is TRBJ1-2, the V gene TRBV10-3; 9 nucleotides agree with TRBD1. This CDR3 has 14 residues. With V trimmed by 6 bases and J by 14 bases, 16 bases remained unmatched. CDR1 and CDR2 from the germline V gene are ENHRY and SYGVKD. CDR3 coding DNA: TGTGCCATCAGCCATCCGGGACAGGGTGGAGAGACAACCTTC. This gives the protein CAISHPGQGGETTF.

This clone was detected only a few times. The CDR3 nucleotides are TGTGCCATCAGTGAGTCTCCGGGGAACCAAGAGACCCAGTACTTC. Residues: CAISESPGNQETQYF. The gene calls are TRBV10-3 and TRBJ2-5, with D maybe TRBD2 (5 bases). CDR1 ENHRY and CDR2 SYGVKD come from the germline V gene. V dropped 0 bases and J dropped 0 bases, with 8 bases sitting between them. This CDR3 has 15 residues.

The chain uses TRBV7-9 and TRBJ1-5, with a tentative D call TRBD1 (5 bases). V lost 1 base to trimming and J lost 4 bases, with 11 bases between them. This CDR3 is built from 15 residues. Germline V gene lookup returns CDR1 SEHNR and CDR2 FQNEAQ (reference sequence). CDR3 sequence: CASSLEGPRNQPQHF. DNA of the CDR3: TGTGCCAGCAGCTTAGAGGGGCCCAGAAATCAGCCCCAGCATTTT. Together with reference TRBV7-9 and TRBJ1-5, the CDR3 gives the full variable domain: DTGVSQNPRHKITKRGQNVTFRCDPISEHNRLYWYRQTLGQGPEFLTYFQNEAQLEKSRLLSDRFSAERPKGSFSTLEIQRTEQGDSAMYLCASSLEGPRNQPQHFGDGTRLSIL.

This clone was counted between two and nine times. The chain has TRBV6-5 and TRBJ2-2; D gene unclear. The V gene's germline CDR1 is MNHEY and CDR2 SVGAGI. The CDR3 has 14 amino acids. V lost 8 bases and J 4 bases, leaving 14 bases between the germline ends. The CDR3 region is CASSGRGLTGELFF. DNA of the CDR3: TGTGCCAGCTCCGGTCGTGGGCTCACCGGGGAGCTGTTTTTT.

The V gene is TRBV30, the J gene TRBJ2-3; 9 bases agree with TRBD2. The V gene's germline CDR1 is GTSNPN and CDR2 SVGIG (reference sequence). The CDR3 contains 14 residues. Written as DNA, the CDR3 is TGTGCTGTAGAGGGTAGCGGGAGATCAGATACGCAGTATTTT. This codes for CAVEGSGRSDTQYF.

The chain couples TRBV30 to TRBJ2-2, with D possibly matching TRBD2 (6 bases). Looked up from germline, CDR1 is GTSNPN and CDR2 is SVGIG (reference sequence). The CDR3 is 11 amino acids. V was pared by 6 bases and J by 6 bases, with 8 bases between. In nucleotides, the CDR3 is TGTGCCTGTTGGGAGGCCGGGGAGCTGTTTTTT. This gives the protein CACWEAGELFF.

The chain joins TRBV28 to TRBJ1-5; D may be TRBD1 (5 bases). V was trimmed by 4 bases and J by 5 bases, leaving 15 bases between them. The CDR3 runs to 15 residues. Germline values: CDR1 MDHEN, CDR2 SYDVKM. CDR3 bases: TGTGCCAGCAGTTATACAGGCCCAAGCCATCAGCCCCAGCATTTT. This sequence encodes CASSYTGPSHQPQHF.

The V gene is TRBV30, the J gene TRBJ2-3, with 9 bases identical to TRBD2. CDR1 is GTSNPN and CDR2 is SVGIG in the germline V gene (reference sequence). CDR3 length equals 17 residues. V was pared by 2 bases and J by 2 bases, with 11 bases of the junction left unmatched. The CDR3: CAWSTQRGAFFTDTQYF. Written as DNA, the CDR3 is TGTGCCTGGAGTACCCAGCGGGGGGCCTTTTTCACAGATACGCAGTATTTT.

The V call is TRBV30, the J call TRBJ1-5; D unclear. The CDR3 has 14 residues. Germline lookup yields CDR1 GTSNPN and CDR2 SVGIG (reference sequence). The germline V and J ends were trimmed by 4 bases and 0 bases, with 10 bases remaining between them. For the CDR3, the DNA is TGTGCCTGGAAAACAGCTAATAGCAATCAGCCCCAGCATTTT. This sequence encodes CAWKTANSNQPQHF.

V usage is TRBV6-1 and J usage is TRBJ2-7; 7 positions agree with TRBD1. The V and J ends lost 4 bases and 2 bases, in that order; junction bases with no gene match: 8. The CDR3 extends over 15 amino acids. Germline lookup yields CDR1 MNHNS and CDR2 SASEGT. The CDR3 DNA reads TGTGCCAGCAGTGCAGGTGACAGGGCAGCCTACGAGCAGTACTTC. It translates to CASSAGDRAAYEQYF.

The chain recombines TRBV19 with TRBJ2-7; no firm D call. Deletions cut 6 bases from V and 2 bases from J, with 8 bases between. The CDR3 is 12 residues long. Germline V gene sequence: CDR1 LNHDA, CDR2 SQIVND (reference sequence). CDR3 sequence: CASSNEPYEQYF. The CDR3 region has the DNA TGTGCCAGTAGCAATGAGCCCTACGAGCAGTACTTC.

The chain couples TRBV6-1 to TRBJ1-5; a weak D match, TRBD1 (5 bases). CDR1 and CDR2 (germline): MNHNS, SASEGT. The length of the CDR3 is 15 residues. Trimming left V 2 bases short and J 4 bases short, with 12 bases between. CDR3 DNA sequence: TGTGCCAGCAGTGAAAGGGGCAGTTGGAATCAGCCCCAGCATTTT. It encodes CASSERGSWNQPQHF.

The chain employs TRBV29-1 and TRBJ2-3; possibly TRBD1 for D (5 bases). Germline CDR1 SQVTM, CDR2 ANQGSEA. Trimming took 5 bases from V and 4 from J, leaving 7 bases between them. This CDR3 spans 11 amino acids. DNA for the CDR3: TGCAGCGTTAAGACAGCAGATACGCAGTATTTT. This encodes CSVKTADTQYF.

This chain connects TRBV19 to TRBJ2-1, with D perhaps matching TRBD1 (6 bases). The V and J ends lost 6 bases and 0 bases respectively, with 9 bases between them. The CDR3 contains 14 residues. CDR1 LNHDA and CDR2 SQIVND come from the germline V gene (reference sequence). The CDR3 coding sequence is TGTGCCAGTAGCCGGGACACCTCCTACAATGAGCAGTTCTTC. Translating gives CASSRDTSYNEQFF.